This T cell receptor beta chain appears in the sequencing data of a study of T-cell memory formation after mild COVID-19. The wider study: TCR clusters were mostly donor specific. Study results and caveats: A second wave expanding day 15 to 37 was CD4+-biased; contracting clones were balanced.

Trimming left V 2 bases short and J 3 bases short, with 10 bases between. The CDR3 sequence is 14 residues long. Germline CDR1 reads MGHRA; CDR2 reads YSYEKL. TCRdb passed the 5' RACE reads through MiXCR, listing each CDR3 protein once. The profile shows about 350,000 distinct CDR3 sequences, 25% to 30% of them singletons. This clonotype occurred a few times. Its target is unknown. Sequencing used PBMCs or a T cell subset sorted from them (not recorded which). The rearrangement joins TRBV4-1 to TRBJ1-1; D gene uncertain. This receptor was taken from an adult woman who had mild COVID-19 (a few samples of this study predate the infection). Cell type and time point are not known. CDR3 loop: CASSQLVTDTEAFF. The CDR3 nucleotides read TGCGCCAGCAGCCAACTCGTCACTGACACTGAAGCTTTCTTT.